This is a list of T cell receptor beta chains from one sample in a study of radiotherapy plus CTLA-4 blockade in lung cancer. The repertoire was sequenced with immunoSEQ multiplex PCR; TCRdb's copy has only in-frame clones and lacks some. The repertoire holds about 38,000 clones, with about three quarters as singletons. Sequencing used peripheral blood, obtained from a patient treated with radiotherapy plus ipilimumab. These receptors all stem from a human donor with non-small cell lung cancer who had stable disease on radiotherapy plus ipilimumab. CDR3s include the opening cysteine and the closing phenylalanine or tryptophan. The order of the fields is V gene, J gene, clone size, D gene, CDR3 DNA, CDR3 protein. D genes are given only for firm matches. Clone size appears in some rows only: once, few, many, or a class for an expanded clone.

v_call: TRBV2
j_call: TRBJ1-1
clone_size: NA
d_call: NA
cdr3_nt: TGTGCCAGCAGTGAATTGGCAGCCTCTGAAGCTTTCTTT
cdr3_aa: CASSELAASEAFF

v_call: TRBV27
j_call: TRBJ2-6
clone_size: few
d_call: NA
cdr3_nt: TGTGCCAGCAGTTTATTGAGGATTGGGGTCTCTGGGGCCAACGTCCTGACTTTC
cdr3_aa: CASSLLRIGVSGANVLTF

v_call: TRBV6-5
j_call: TRBJ1-5
clone_size: NA
d_call: NA
cdr3_nt: TGTGCCAGCAGTTACGGCCGGACAGGCAATCAGCCCCAGCATTTT
cdr3_aa: CASSYGRTGNQPQHF

v_call: TRBV9
j_call: TRBJ2-5
clone_size: once
d_call: TRBD2
cdr3_nt: TGTGCCAGCAGCGTGTGGGGGACTAACCAAGAGACCCAGTACTTC
cdr3_aa: CASSVWGTNQETQYF

v_call: TRBV11-2
j_call: TRBJ1-1
clone_size: NA
d_call: NA
cdr3_nt: TGTGCCAGCAGCTTAATTGTTGGAGGGAACACTGAAGCTTTCTTT
cdr3_aa: CASSLIVGGNTEAFF

v_call: TRBV19
j_call: TRBJ1-6
clone_size: NA
d_call: NA
cdr3_nt: TGTGCCAGTAGTCGAGGCAGGGAGACACCCCTCCACTTT
cdr3_aa: CASSRGRETPLHF

v_call: TRBV6-1
j_call: TRBJ1-5
clone_size: NA
d_call: TRBD1
cdr3_nt: TGTGCCAGCAGTGCTAAGGACAGGGAGTGGAATCAGCCCCAGCATTTT
cdr3_aa: CASSAKDREWNQPQHF

v_call: TRBV27
j_call: TRBJ2-5
clone_size: NA
d_call: TRBD2
cdr3_nt: TGTGCCAGCAGTCCCACATGGCGGGGGAACCAAGAGACCCAGTACTTC
cdr3_aa: CASSPTWRGNQETQYF

v_call: TRBV30
j_call: TRBJ2-5
clone_size: few
d_call: NA
cdr3_nt: TGTGCCTGGACCGGTTTTAGGGGATCAGAGACCCAGTACTTC
cdr3_aa: CAWTGFRGSETQYF

v_call: TRBV2
j_call: TRBJ2-1
clone_size: NA
d_call: NA
cdr3_nt: TGTGCCAGCAGTGCGGGTTTGGAGCAGTTCTTC
cdr3_aa: CASSAGLEQFF

v_call: TRBV5-6
j_call: TRBJ2-2
clone_size: once
d_call: NA
cdr3_nt: TGTGCCAGCAGCTCGGGACTTCTCGGCGGGGAGCTGTTTTTT
cdr3_aa: CASSSGLLGGELFF

v_call: TRBV27
j_call: TRBJ1-1
clone_size: NA
d_call: NA
cdr3_nt: TGTGCCAGCAGACTACAGGGGAACACTGAAGCTTTCTTT
cdr3_aa: CASRLQGNTEAFF

v_call: TRBV2
j_call: TRBJ1-6
clone_size: NA
d_call: NA
cdr3_nt: TGTGCCAGCAGTGAAGGGGCTAACAGGAATTCACCCCTCCACTTT
cdr3_aa: CASSEGANRNSPLHF

v_call: TRBV7-6
j_call: TRBJ1-3
clone_size: NA
d_call: NA
cdr3_nt: TGTGCCAGCAGCCCGGGTCCGGGTTTCTCTGGAAACACCATATATTTT
cdr3_aa: CASSPGPGFSGNTIYF

v_call: TRBV11-2
j_call: TRBJ2-7
clone_size: NA
d_call: TRBD2
cdr3_nt: TGTGCCAGCAGCTCCAGCGGGGTGAAATGGAGCTACGAGCAGTACTTC
cdr3_aa: CASSSSGVKWSYEQYF

v_call: TRBV12-5
j_call: TRBJ2-1
clone_size: NA
d_call: TRBD2
cdr3_nt: TGTGCTAGTGCGACCGGGGGGGCGCTCAATGAGCAGTTCTTC
cdr3_aa: CASATGGALNEQFF

v_call: TRBV7-2
j_call: TRBJ2-1
clone_size: NA
d_call: NA
cdr3_nt: TGTGCCAGCAGCCCCCAGACGGGGGCCCATAACAATGAGCAGTTCTTC
cdr3_aa: CASSPQTGAHNNEQFF

v_call: TRBV5-1
j_call: TRBJ1-4
clone_size: NA
d_call: NA
cdr3_nt: TGCGCCAGCAGCTTGAATTCAGGGCCTAATGAAAAACTGTTTTTT
cdr3_aa: CASSLNSGPNEKLFF

v_call: TRBV5-1
j_call: TRBJ2-3
clone_size: NA
d_call: NA
cdr3_nt: TGCGCCAGCAGCTTGGGGTCAGGTGGAAGCTATGGGGGCCCTACAGATACGCAGTATTTT
cdr3_aa: CASSLGSGGSYGGPTDTQYF

v_call: TRBV6-5
j_call: TRBJ1-2
clone_size: NA
d_call: NA
cdr3_nt: TGTGCCAGCAAACCCGGGCAGGCGAACTATGGCTACACCTTC
cdr3_aa: CASKPGQANYGYTF

v_call: TRBV5-4
j_call: TRBJ2-2
clone_size: NA
d_call: TRBD2
cdr3_nt: TGTGCCAGCAGCTTGGGATCTAGCGGGGGGCTGAACACCGGGGAGCTGTTTTTT
cdr3_aa: CASSLGSSGGLNTGELFF

v_call: TRBV30
j_call: TRBJ1-1
clone_size: NA
d_call: NA
cdr3_nt: TGTGCCTGGAGTACCTGGGCAGGGCCAACTGAAGCTTTCTTT
cdr3_aa: CAWSTWAGPTEAFF

v_call: TRBV19
j_call: TRBJ1-1
clone_size: NA
d_call: NA
cdr3_nt: TGTGCCAGTAGTACAGGACAGCCGAACACTGAAGCTTTCTTT
cdr3_aa: CASSTGQPNTEAFF

v_call: TRBV11-3
j_call: TRBJ1-4
clone_size: NA
d_call: TRBD1
cdr3_nt: TGTGCCAGCAGCCTACAGACAGGGCCTAATGAAAAACTGTTTTTT
cdr3_aa: CASSLQTGPNEKLFF

v_call: TRBV4-2
j_call: TRBJ2-1
clone_size: NA
d_call: TRBD2
cdr3_nt: TGTGCCAGCAGCCCCTCTAAGACTAGCGGGGCGAACAATGAGCAGTTCTTC
cdr3_aa: CASSPSKTSGANNEQFF

v_call: TRBV2
j_call: TRBJ1-5
clone_size: once
d_call: NA
cdr3_nt: TGTGCCAGCAAAAGGGAGGGTCAGCCCCAGCATTTT
cdr3_aa: CASKREGQPQHF

v_call: TRBV18
j_call: TRBJ1-6
clone_size: few
d_call: NA
cdr3_nt: TGTGCCAGCTCCCCGGAGGCAGGGCATTCACCCCTCCACTTT
cdr3_aa: CASSPEAGHSPLHF

v_call: TRBV25-1
j_call: TRBJ1-2
clone_size: once
d_call: NA
cdr3_nt: TGTGCCAGCAGTGAGGGAGGGACAATGGACTATGGCTACACCTTC
cdr3_aa: CASSEGGTMDYGYTF

v_call: TRBV5-4
j_call: TRBJ2-2
clone_size: NA
d_call: NA
cdr3_nt: TGTGCCAGCAGCCTGAAAGATGTAAACACCGGGGAGCTGTTTTTT
cdr3_aa: CASSLKDVNTGELFF

v_call: TRBV28
j_call: TRBJ2-7
clone_size: NA
d_call: NA
cdr3_nt: TGTGCCAGCAGTTTAAGCGGCCTCGACTCCTACGAGCAGTACTTC
cdr3_aa: CASSLSGLDSYEQYF

v_call: TRBV9
j_call: TRBJ1-1
clone_size: NA
d_call: NA
cdr3_nt: TGTGCCAGCAGCGTTTCAGCCTTGAACACTGAAGCTTTCTTT
cdr3_aa: CASSVSALNTEAFF

v_call: TRBV5-4
j_call: TRBJ2-2
clone_size: few
d_call: TRBD1
cdr3_nt: TGTGCCAGCAGCTTGGCCGGTCAGGGGGTGAACACCGGGGAGCTGTTTTTT
cdr3_aa: CASSLAGQGVNTGELFF

v_call: TRBV2
j_call: TRBJ1-6
clone_size: NA
d_call: NA
cdr3_nt: TGTGCCAGCAGTACTATGACAGCCGGGGATTCACCCCTCCACTTT
cdr3_aa: CASSTMTAGDSPLHF

v_call: TRBV30
j_call: TRBJ1-1
clone_size: NA
d_call: NA
cdr3_nt: TGTGCCTGGAGTGTTGGAAGGAGGGGGGAAGCTTTCTTT
cdr3_aa: CAWSVGRRGEAFF

v_call: TRBV19
j_call: TRBJ1-1
clone_size: few
d_call: NA
cdr3_nt: TGTGCCAGTAGTCGACCCCCGGGTACTGAAGCTTTCTTT
cdr3_aa: CASSRPPGTEAFF

v_call: TRBV28
j_call: TRBJ1-2
clone_size: few
d_call: NA
cdr3_nt: TGTGCCAGCACCATCCCCCCCCCGGAGAACTATGGCTACACCTTC
cdr3_aa: CASTIPPPENYGYTF

v_call: TRBV6-4
j_call: TRBJ1-1
clone_size: NA
d_call: TRBD1
cdr3_nt: TGTGCCAGCAGTGAGCTACAGGGGGCCGAAGCTTTCTTT
cdr3_aa: CASSELQGAEAFF

v_call: TRBV4-3
j_call: TRBJ1-5
clone_size: NA
d_call: TRBD1
cdr3_nt: TGCGCCAGCAGCCAAACCAGACAGGGGGCTCAGCCCCAGCATTTT
cdr3_aa: CASSQTRQGAQPQHF

v_call: TRBV19
j_call: TRBJ2-5
clone_size: once
d_call: NA
cdr3_nt: TGTGCCAGTAGTACCGCCGAGGGGCCAATTCAAGAGACCCAGTACTTC
cdr3_aa: CASSTAEGPIQETQYF

v_call: TRBV15
j_call: TRBJ2-3
clone_size: NA
d_call: NA
cdr3_nt: TGTGCCACCGGGGACACAGATACGCAGTATTTT
cdr3_aa: CATGDTDTQYF

v_call: TRBV10-1
j_call: TRBJ1-1
clone_size: NA
d_call: TRBD1
cdr3_nt: TGCGCCAGCAGTGAGGTTCTTGGACAGGGGGCTATTAACACTGAAGCTTTCTTT
cdr3_aa: CASSEVLGQGAINTEAFF